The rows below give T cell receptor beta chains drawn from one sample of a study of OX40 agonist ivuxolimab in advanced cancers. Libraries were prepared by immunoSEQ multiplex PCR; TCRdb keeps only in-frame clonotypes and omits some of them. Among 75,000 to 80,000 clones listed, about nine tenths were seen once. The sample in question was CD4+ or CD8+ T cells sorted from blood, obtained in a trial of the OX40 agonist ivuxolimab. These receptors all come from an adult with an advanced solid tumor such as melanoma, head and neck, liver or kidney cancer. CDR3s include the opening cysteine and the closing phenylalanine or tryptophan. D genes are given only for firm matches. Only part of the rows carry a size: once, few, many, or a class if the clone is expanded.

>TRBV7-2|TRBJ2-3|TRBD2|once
CASRQRGNTDTQYF
TGTGCCAGCAGACAGCGGGGGAACACAGATACGCAGTATTTT
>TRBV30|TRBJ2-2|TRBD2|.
CAWSAISGGAHGELFF
TGTGCCTGGAGTGCCATTAGCGGGGGGGCCCACGGGGAGCTGTTTTTT
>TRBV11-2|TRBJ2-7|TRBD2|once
CASSSLAGGNEQYF
TGTGCCAGCAGCTCCCTAGCGGGAGGGAACGAGCAGTACTTC
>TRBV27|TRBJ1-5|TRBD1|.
CASSSFQGASNQPQHF
TGTGCCAGCAGTTCCTTCCAGGGGGCAAGCAATCAGCCCCAGCATTTT
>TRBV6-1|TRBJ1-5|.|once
CASSGGDQPQHF
TGTGCCAGCAGCGGGGGAGATCAGCCCCAGCATTTT
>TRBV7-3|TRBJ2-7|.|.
CASSSLTVYEQYF
TGTGCCAGCAGCTCGTTGACAGTCTACGAGCAGTACTTC
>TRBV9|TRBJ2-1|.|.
CASSGLDSSYNEQFF
TGTGCCAGCAGCGGTTTGGACTCCTCCTACAATGAGCAGTTCTTC
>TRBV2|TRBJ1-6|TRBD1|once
CASRGQGYSPLHF
TGTGCCAGCAGGGGACAGGGGTATTCACCCCTCCACTTT
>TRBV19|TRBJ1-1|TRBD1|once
CASCQGARTEAFF
TGTGCCAGTTGTCAGGGGGCTCGTACTGAAGCTTTCTTT
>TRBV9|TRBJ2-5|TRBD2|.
CASSVAGIAGGQETQYF
TGTGCCAGCAGCGTAGCTGGAATAGCGGGGGGCCAAGAGACCCAGTACTTC
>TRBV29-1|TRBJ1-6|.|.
CSVKLSGDSPLHF
TGCAGCGTTAAATTATCGGGGGATTCACCCCTCCACTTT
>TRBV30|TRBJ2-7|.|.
CAWKVPGDSYEQYF
TGTGCCTGGAAAGTTCCGGGAGATTCTTACGAGCAGTACTTC
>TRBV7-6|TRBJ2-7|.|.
CASSTLRREQYF
TGTGCCAGCAGCACTCTTAGGCGCGAGCAGTACTTC
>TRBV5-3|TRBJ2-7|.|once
CARSRANELYEQYF
TGTGCCAGAAGCAGGGCTAACGAACTCTACGAGCAGTACTTC
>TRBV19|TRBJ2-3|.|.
CASTRDSYSTDTQYF
TGTGCCAGTACGCGGGACTCCTATAGCACAGATACGCAGTATTTT